These T cell receptor beta chains were read from a single sample in a study of T cell responses to AZD1222 COVID-19 vaccine. Sequencing used immunoSEQ multiplex PCR; TCRdb keeps in-frame clones, though not all of them. The sample includes approximately 140,000 clones, 85% to 95% seen only once; the top ten take 2.8%. The sample consisted of peripheral blood, taken on day 0 of AZD1222 vaccination. The receptors shown here come from an adult in good health. The conserved cysteine and the conserved F or W are not part of the CDR3 here. The order of the fields is V gene, clone size, D gene, CDR3 protein. D genes are given only for firm matches. Size is omitted from some rows. Given values are once, few, many or a class for expanded clones.

>TRBV5-4|NA|NA
ASSDGSNQPQH
>TRBV3-1/TRBV3-2|few|NA
ASSQFLATEAF
>TRBV29-1|NA|TRBD2
SVSTQRGASRETQY
>TRBV15|NA|NA
ATSSGSSTEAF
>TRBV5-5|NA|NA
ASSSRTLRSWEQY
>TRBV11-3|NA|NA
ASTETTGVGSPLH
>TRBV7-9|NA|NA
ASSLAAGDEQY
>TRBV4-1|NA|NA
ASSQEPDGGVSNQPQH
>TRBV3-1/TRBV3-2|NA|NA
ASSQTGGRGEQY
>TRBV12-2|NA|NA
ASRLVGRDSWSNQPQH
>TRBV7-2|NA|TRBD1
ASSSQGSAYEQY
>TRBV7-9|NA|TRBD1
ASAMTGGNGYT
>TRBV6-5|NA|NA
ASKLTGSYNEQF
>TRBV4-3|NA|NA
ASSQDLGWGYT
>TRBV28|NA|NA
ASSGGRAGTQPQH
>TRBV27|NA|NA
ASSTIGSSTDTQY
>TRBV7-9|once|NA
ASSYELWGTEAF
>TRBV7-9|NA|NA
ASSPRGGRDQPQH
>TRBV24-1|NA|TRBD1
ATSARQGAAGANVLT
>TRBV7-9|NA|NA
ASSLQNTEAF
>TRBV11-2|NA|TRBD2
ASSPTGGAYEQY
>TRBV19|NA|NA
ASQSTGANVLT
>TRBV5-1|NA|NA
ASTDSGGADTQY
>TRBV27|NA|NA
ASRWGGTLNQPQH
>TRBV6-5|NA|TRBD1
ASRPQGGQPQH
>TRBV6-5|NA|NA
ASSYVAGWYEQY
>TRBV5-1|NA|TRBD2
ASTSGVTDTQY
>TRBV5-6|NA|TRBD2
ASSPGRVNIQY
>TRBV5-5|once|NA
ASSPLAGDQGPQH
>TRBV10-3|NA|NA
AISGEAYGYT
>TRBV4-2|NA|NA
ASSRTRNNSPLH
>TRBV4-1|few|NA
ASSQDGISGYNEQF
>TRBV14|NA|TRBD2
ASSQGLAGVYEQY
>TRBV28|NA|NA
ASSPTDSESTEAF
>TRBV28|NA|NA
ASHVQGYGYT
>TRBV28|once|TRBD1
ASSGGQGPEQY
>TRBV5-4|NA|TRBD2
ASSLALAGVVETQY
>TRBV14|NA|NA
ASSDVGGADTQY
>TRBV10-1|NA|NA
ASSGRFEGGDEQF
>TRBV3-1/TRBV3-2|once|NA
ASSQVSGANVLT
>TRBV19|NA|NA
ASSTYRMNTEAF
>TRBV9|NA|NA
ASSLHPSAGTIYEQY
>TRBV4-1|NA|TRBD2
ASSLMAGLAGVQETQY
>TRBV21-1|NA|NA
ASSKDSRGQPQH
>TRBV21-1|NA|NA
ASSAVRDGRLEQY
>TRBV30|once|NA
AWSQGSVYEQY
>TRBV5-4|NA|NA
ASSLLQGRLYEQY
>TRBV6-5|NA|NA
ASRRGGQNTGELF
>TRBV4-2|NA|NA
ASSQDLQSSQPQH
>TRBV4-3|NA|NA
ASSQRIASVRSSYNEQF
>TRBV4-3|NA|NA
ASSQDSVTYEQY
>TRBV2|once|TRBD2
ASSGPASGVNTGELF
>TRBV6-4|NA|TRBD2
ASSDEGGPMVEQY
>TRBV4-1|NA|TRBD1
ASSQDRGTDEKLF
>TRBV2|NA|NA
ASSEFTDNYGYT
>TRBV24-1|NA|TRBD1
ATSDRDSHSPLH
>TRBV7-6|NA|TRBD2
ASSLGRASGGEETQY
>TRBV2|once|NA
ASRGSYNSPLH
>TRBV12-5|NA|NA
ASGFHSYTEAF
>TRBV18|NA|TRBD2
ASSPLAGGETQY